This T cell receptor (beta chain) appears in the sequencing data of a study of cytomegalovirus exposure and HLA in healthy donors. PCR used 60 Vbeta primers and 13 Jbeta primers. Measured with immunoSEQ multiplex PCR; TCRdb has only the in-frame clones, and not every one. Here the sample spans 200,000 to 250,000 clones, roughly four fifths being singletons. V dropped 7 bases and J dropped 6 bases, with 10 bases sitting between them. This CDR3 comprises 12 residues. CDR1 and CDR2 from the germline V gene are MNHNS and SASEGT. The sequence was collected from a woman aged 60 to 75 in good health and CMV-seropositive. The sample consisted of PBMCs. V and J are TRBV6-1 and TRBJ2-1; D is undetermined. As DNA, the CDR3 is TGTGCCAGCATGGAGATCCCCAATGAGCAGTTCTTC. Amino acid sequence: CASMEIPNEQFF.